This T cell receptor (beta chain) was recorded in a study of T-cell memory formation after mild COVID-19. TCRdb itself ran the 5' RACE reads through MiXCR, one entry per CDR3 protein. This table has hundreds of thousands of distinct CDR3 sequences, 20% to 25% appearing once. The V gene's germline CDR1 is SQVTM and CDR2 ANQGSEA. The CDR3 runs to 13 residues. With 6 bases removed from V and 3 bases from J, the gap between germline ends came to 12 bases. For this clonotype: Its cognate antigen is unknown.

Study outcomes and limitations: CD4+ contracting clones were mainly CM and EM; CD8+ ones, EMRA.

This TCR was sampled from an adult woman who had mild COVID-19 (a few samples of this study predate the infection). Cell type and time point are not known. The chain employs TRBV29-1 and TRBJ2-1; D gene unclear. The sequenced sample consisted of PBMCs or a T cell subset sorted from them (not recorded which). In DNA, the CDR3 is TGCAGCGTACGAGTTCCAGACTACAATGAGCAGTTCTTC. As protein: CSVRVPDYNEQFF.